One sample yielded the 12 T cell receptor beta chains listed below, sequenced in a study of shared clonotypes between healthy human individuals. Using immunoSEQ multiplex PCR, the repertoire was profiled, and TCRdb retains in-frame clones only, with some absent. The data hold 450,000 to 500,000 clones, with approximately 81% observed a single time. The sample consisted of PBMCs. The receptors here all came from a woman aged 40 to 50 in good health. Some clones in this sample may be carry-over from other donors' samples.

This chain joins TRBV2 and TRBJ2-7; 9 bases are shared with TRBD2. Unmatched junction bases numbered 13, after V lost 11 bases and J lost 5 bases. CDR3 size: 14 residues. The germline V gene has CDR1 SNHLY and CDR2 FYNNEI. The CDR3 DNA sequence: TGTGCCTCAACTGAGCGGGAGGTTACCCACGAGCAGTACTTC. Protein product: CASTEREVTHEQYF. Complete variable domain (other parts from reference TRBV2 and TRBJ2-7): EPEVTQTPSHQVTQMGQEVILRCVPISNHLYFYWYRQILGQKVEFLVSFYNNEISEKSEIFDDQFSVERPDGSNFTLKIRSTKLEDSAMYFCASTEREVTHEQYFGPGTRLTVT.

The V call is TRBV25-1, the J call TRBJ1-3; D is perhaps TRBD1 (5 bases). The CDR3 is made up of 12 amino acids. Germline V gene lookup returns CDR1 MGHDK and CDR2 SYGVNS. With 6 bases removed from V and 3 bases from J, the gap between germline ends came to 6 bases. As DNA, the CDR3 is TGTGCCAGCAGCCAGGGTGGAAACACCATATATTTT. Its translation is CASSQGGNTIYF.

On this clone: The likely explanation is a read error, given a far larger clone one base away. Distinct nucleotide sequences in the sample also encode this CDR3. The V and J genes are TRBV29-1 and TRBJ2-5, with D tentatively TRBD2 (6 bases). The J call may be incorrect, as the DNA end agrees better with TRBJ2-7. CDR3 length: 14 residues. Germline CDR1 reads SQVTM; CDR2 reads ANQGSEA. DNA for the CDR3: TGCAGCGTGGGTGCTGGGCGGGAACCCTACGAGCAGTACTTC. It specifies CSVGAGREPYEQYF.

This clone was counted once. The chain uses TRBV18 and TRBJ1-1, with TRBD1 matching 7 bases. The CDR3 runs to 13 residues. The V gene's germline CDR1 is KGHSH and CDR2 LQKENI. J gave up 5 bases and V 4 bases, and 4 bases lay outside the gene matches. The CDR3 region has the DNA TGTGCCAGCTCACTTACAGGGGTTACTGAAGCTTTCTTT. Protein product: CASSLTGVTEAFF.

This clone has a handful of counts. The chain carries TRBV27 and TRBJ2-2, with TRBD2 matching over 10 bases. The CDR3 has 15 residues. Germline CDR1 MNHEY, CDR2 SMNVEV (reference sequence). J was trimmed by 6 bases and V by 6 bases; bases with no gene match: 7. The CDR3 bases are TGTGCCAGCAGGGAGCGGGGGGGGCTTGCCGGGGAGCTGTTTTTT. This codes for CASRERGGLAGELFF.

For this clone: This likely came from a read error, as a far larger clone is one base away. The V gene is TRBV4-1, the J gene TRBJ1-4; D call uncertain. V was trimmed by 5 bases and J by 0 bases, leaving 13 bases between them. Germline CDR1 is MGHRA and CDR2 is YSYEKL. This CDR3 comprises 16 residues. CDR3 in DNA: TGCGCCAGCAGCTCACTGGTCCGGACAACTAATGAAAAACTGTTTTTT. It yields the protein CASSSLVRTTNEKLFF.

In this sample, this clone turned up a few times. A far larger clone is one base from this, pointing to a likely read error. The sample contains more than one DNA sequence encoding this CDR3. Here the CDR3 reads CAWSWDTGELFF. In nucleotides, the CDR3 is TGTGCTTGGTCGTGGGACACCGGGGAGCTGTTTTTT. This sequence joins TRBV30 and TRBJ2-2; no reliable D call. There are 12 residues in the CDR3. Germline V gene data show CDR1 as GTSNPN and CDR2 as SVGIG (reference sequence).

The V call is TRBV7-3, the J call TRBJ2-7, with TRBD1 matching over 7 bases. This CDR3 contains 13 residues. The junction had 0 bases not matched to a gene; V was cut back by 2 bases and J by 2 bases. CDR1 and CDR2 (germline): SGHTA, FQGTGA. CDR3 residues: CASSLGTAYEQYF. The CDR3 bases are TGTGCCAGCAGCTTAGGGACAGCCTACGAGCAGTACTTC.

The chain joins TRBV4-1 to TRBJ1-5; D not certain. CDR1 is MGHRA, CDR2 YSYEKL, per germline. Trimming stripped 1 base from V and 1 base from J, with 14 bases between. The CDR3 spans 17 residues. The CDR3 here is CASSQGRVVRSNQPQHF. The CDR3, as DNA: TGCGCCAGCAGCCAAGGGCGGGTTGTAAGGAGCAATCAGCCCCAGCATTTT.

For the CDR3, the DNA is TGTGCCAGCAGTCAGCTGCCGGGAAGCTATGGCTACACCTTC. It translates to CASSQLPGSYGYTF. The V and J genes are TRBV27 and TRBJ1-2; D gene ambiguous. This CDR3 region has 14 residues. Germline V gives CDR1 MNHEY, CDR2 SMNVEV (reference sequence). The V and J ends lost 5 bases and 4 bases respectively, with 14 bases between them.

The chain employs TRBV9 and TRBJ2-2; 9 bases agree with TRBD2. The V gene's germline CDR1 is SGDLS and CDR2 YYNGEE. The CDR3 is 16 amino acids. V shed 4 bases and J 6 bases; nucleotides not matched to a gene: 10. The CDR3 here is CASSPRGSGSPGELFF. CDR3 coding DNA: TGTGCCAGCAGCCCTCGTGGTAGCGGGAGCCCCGGGGAGCTGTTTTTT.

The chain links TRBV5-4 to TRBJ2-2; the D gene could be TRBD1 or TRBD2 (5 bases each). This CDR3 spans 15 amino acids. The V end lost 2 bases, the J end lost 0 bases, and 8 bases lay between the germline ends. Germline loops: CDR1 SGHNT, CDR2 YYREEE (reference sequence). CDR3 in DNA: TGTGCCAGCAGCTTAGGGACGTCGAACACCGGGGAGCTGTTTTTT. This codes for CASSLGTSNTGELFF. Looking up the rest from reference TRBV5-4 and TRBJ2-2 gives the full variable domain: ETGVTQSPTHLIKTRGQQVTLRCSSQSGHNTVSWYQQALGQGPQFIFQYYREEENGRGNFPPRFSGLQFPNYSSELNVNALELDDSALYLCASSLGTSNTGELFFGEGSRLTVL.